Below are 15 T cell receptor beta chains sequenced from a single sample in a study of a mutant IDH1 vaccine in newly diagnosed glioma. Method: immunoSEQ multiplex PCR; TCRdb's copy keeps in-frame clones and lacks some. Of around 32,000 clones in the sample, roughly 77% were seen once. Documented time point: week 35, safety follow-up. Mutant IDH1 20-mer peptide, at 300 ug, made up each vaccine dose, with topical imiquimod. The antigens for these receptors are not known. Sequenced here: PBMCs, sampled from a glioma patient whose treatment included an IDH1 peptide vaccine. The receptor set was obtained from a man between 40 and 49 years old with glioma. Some clones in this sample may be carry-over from other donors' samples.

V gene TRBV5-1 combines with J gene TRBJ1-2; TRBD1 aligns across 7 bases. Germline values: CDR1 SGHRS, CDR2 YFSETQ. The CDR3 has 14 residues. The trim removed 4 bases at V and 6 bases at J, leaving 9 bases unmatched. CDR3 sequence: CASSPQGGGNGYTF. For the CDR3, the DNA is TGCGCCAGCAGCCCCCAAGGGGGCGGGAATGGCTACACCTTC. Based on the CDR3 plus reference TRBV5-1 and TRBJ1-2, the full variable domain is KAGVTQTPRYLIKTRGQQVTLSCSPISGHRSVSWYQQTPGQGLQFLFEYFSETQRNKGNFPGRFSGRQFSNSRSEMNVSTLELGDSALYLCASSPQGGGNGYTFGSGTRLTVV.

The chain's CDR3 is CASSGGQGNTEAFF. CDR3 nucleotide sequence: TGCGCCAGCAGCGGGGGACAGGGTAACACTGAAGCTTTCTTT. The V gene is TRBV5-1, the J gene TRBJ1-1; 9 bases fit TRBD1. The junction had 3 bases not matched to a gene; V was cut back by 4 bases and J by 2 bases. The CDR3 covers 14 residues. From germline, CDR1 is SGHRS and CDR2 YFSETQ.

CDR3 residues: CASSPLTGGSWGYTF. The CDR3 DNA reads as TGTGCCAGCAGCCCTCTGACGGGGGGGTCGTGGGGCTACACCTTC. This chain connects TRBV27 to TRBJ1-2; D perhaps matches TRBD1 (5 bases). Germline V gives CDR1 MNHEY, CDR2 SMNVEV (reference sequence). CDR3 length equals 15 residues. Trimming removed 6 bases from V and 8 bases from J, with 22 bases in between.

This clone has only one observation. The chain joins TRBV30 to TRBJ1-1; possible D gene TRBD1, 6 bases. The CDR3 contains 13 residues. From germline, CDR1 is GTSNPN and CDR2 SVGIG (reference sequence). Trimming cost V 4 bases and J 8 bases, with 17 bases left between them. The CDR3 protein is CAWILRGGGEAFF. CDR3 DNA: TGTGCCTGGATTCTCAGGGGCGGCGGGGAAGCTTTCTTT.

This clone was seen only a few times. V gene TRBV18 combines with J gene TRBJ1-1, with D unclear. Germline loops: CDR1 KGHSH, CDR2 LQKENI. V was clipped by 5 bases and J by 4 bases, with 11 bases between them. This CDR3 contains 13 residues. The CDR3 region has the DNA TGTGCCAGCTCAGAAAGCGGTGGCACTGAAGCTTTCTTT. Amino acids: CASSESGGTEAFF.

The V call is TRBV5-6, the J call TRBJ1-1; weak D call: TRBD1 (5 bases). Per germline, CDR1 SGHDT and CDR2 YYEEEE. The V and J ends lost 4 bases and 1 base respectively, with 23 bases between them. CDR3 length equals 18 residues. The CDR3 DNA reads TGTGCCAGCAGCCCCCCCCCAGGAGGGGTAAAGGAGAACACTGAAGCTTTCTTT. Its translation is CASSPPPGGVKENTEAFF.

The chain uses TRBV29-1 and TRBJ2-1; 9 nucleotides agree with TRBD2. Germline CDR1 is SQVTM and CDR2 is ANQGSEA. This CDR3 is 15 amino acids long. V trimming: 2 bases; J trimming: 7 bases; junction bases outside the gene matches: 9. This CDR3 is CSVELAGTMGNEQFF. The CDR3, as DNA: TGCAGCGTTGAACTAGCGGGGACCATGGGTAATGAGCAGTTCTTC.

Only a few counts were recorded for this clone. V and J are TRBV5-1 and TRBJ2-5; TRBD2 matches at 7 bases. The CDR3 consists of 20 residues. The trim removed 4 bases at V and 7 bases at J, leaving 28 bases unmatched. Germline V gene data show CDR1 as SGHRS and CDR2 as YFSETQ. The CDR3 DNA reads as TGCGCCAGCAGCCTACACCCAGGTGCGGGGCCCACTTCCGGGACTACGACCCAGTACTTC. This encodes CASSLHPGAGPTSGTTTQYF.

The J gene is TRBJ1-2, the V gene TRBV19, with 8 bases aligning to TRBD1. CDR3 length equals 14 residues. Germline trimming cut 6 bases from V and 6 bases from J; bases unmatched to any gene: 9. The germline CDR1 and CDR2 sequences are LNHDA and SQIVND (reference sequence). CDR3 DNA sequence: TGTGCCAGTAGAATCAAAGGACAGGGTCATGGCTACACCTTC. Amino acid sequence: CASRIKGQGHGYTF.

This clone was counted once. The same CDR3 also results from other DNA sequences found in this sample. The V call is TRBV5-1, the J call TRBJ2-3; D is unclear. CDR3 length: 13 amino acids. Germline CDR1 is SGHRS and CDR2 is YFSETQ. V shed 4 bases and J shed 2 bases, with 8 bases lying between them. The CDR3 protein is CASSRRSTDTQYF. CDR3 sequence (DNA): TGCGCCAGCAGCCGAAGGTCCACAGATACGCAGTATTTT. Looking up the rest from reference TRBV5-1 and TRBJ2-3 gives the full variable domain: KAGVTQTPRYLIKTRGQQVTLSCSPISGHRSVSWYQQTPGQGLQFLFEYFSETQRNKGNFPGRFSGRQFSNSRSEMNVSTLELGDSALYLCASSRRSTDTQYFGPGTRLTVL.

The chain recombines TRBV18 with TRBJ1-2, with TRBD1 matching 7 bases. The CDR3 totals 16 residues. J gave up 6 bases and V 4 bases, and 14 bases lay outside the gene matches. Germline CDR1 reads KGHSH; CDR2 reads LQKENI. This CDR3 is CASSRELQGIDDGYTF. CDR3 nucleotide sequence: TGTGCCAGCTCACGTGAACTACAGGGGATCGATGATGGCTACACCTTC. The complete variable domain, with remaining parts taken from reference TRBV18 and TRBJ1-2, reads NAGVMQNPRHLVRRRGQEARLRCSPMKGHSHVYWYRQLPEEGLKFMVYLQKENIIDESGMPKERFSAEFPKEGPSILRIQQVVRGDSAAYFCASSRELQGIDDGYTFGSGTRLTVV.

The chain joins TRBV5-1 to TRBJ1-1, with D possibly matching TRBD1 (6 bases). The CDR3 extends over 14 amino acids. The ends were cut back, 4 bases at V and 4 bases at J, with 14 bases in the middle. Looked up from germline, CDR1 is SGHRS and CDR2 is YFSETQ. CDR3 protein: CASSVRGGGTEAFF. The CDR3 DNA follows: TGCGCCAGCAGCGTCAGGGGAGGAGGCACTGAAGCTTTCTTT.

V usage is TRBV2 and J usage is TRBJ2-7, with 8 nucleotides matching TRBD2. J gave up 2 bases and V 5 bases, and 5 bases lay outside the gene matches. The germline gives CDR1 SNHLY, CDR2 FYNNEI. This CDR3 is built from 14 residues. The CDR3 protein is CASSMQRGPYEQYF. The CDR3 DNA reads TGTGCCAGCAGTATGCAGCGGGGGCCCTACGAGCAGTACTTC.

J is TRBJ1-6 and V is TRBV7-9, with D maybe TRBD1 (5 bases). V was trimmed by 1 base and J by 6 bases, leaving 7 bases between them. CDR1 and CDR2 from the germline V gene are SEHNR and FQNEAQ (reference sequence). The CDR3 totals 14 residues. The CDR3 DNA follows: TGTGCCAGCAGCTTAGGACAGTTTAATTCACCCCTCCACTTT. It is translated as CASSLGQFNSPLHF.

The CDR3, as DNA: TGTGCCAGCAGCCCGGACGGGTCTCTCAAAAACATTCAGTACTTC. It codes for CASSPDGSLKNIQYF. This rearrangement joins TRBV5-4 to TRBJ2-4; D not resolved. This CDR3 contains 15 residues. The V end was cut by 4 bases, the J end by 3 bases, with 14 bases between. Germline values: CDR1 SGHNT, CDR2 YYREEE (reference sequence).